The 2 T cell receptor beta chains in this list originate from one sample, sequenced in a study of cytotoxic CD8 clonotypes in ibrutinib-treated CLL. The method was immunoSEQ multiplex PCR; TCRdb's version includes in-frame clones alone and lacks a portion of them. The sample holds roughly 220,000 clones, approximately 75% seen once. This material consisted of PBMCs, taken after 12 months of ibrutinib treatment. The receptors come from a human donor with chronic lymphocytic leukemia.

This rearrangement joins TRBV11-2 to TRBJ2-1; the match to TRBD2 covers 11 bases. Germline V gene lookup returns CDR1 SGHAT and CDR2 FQNNGV. The CDR3 extends over 17 amino acids. The trim removed 4 bases at V and 5 bases at J, leaving 10 bases unmatched. DNA of the CDR3: TGTGCCAGCAGCTCGGCCACCGGACTAGCGGGCGACAATGAGCAGTTCTTC. Encoded protein: CASSSATGLAGDNEQFF. Together with reference TRBV11-2 and TRBJ2-1, the CDR3 gives the full variable domain: EAGVAQSPRYKIIEKRQSVAFWCNPISGHATLYWYQQILGQGPKLLIQFQNNGVVDDSQLPKDRFSAERLKGVDSTLKIQPAKLEDSAVYLCASSSATGLAGDNEQFFGPGTRLTVL.

Points on this clone: Distinct nucleotide sequences in the sample also encode this CDR3. The chain combines TRBV9 with TRBJ1-1, with 8 bases aligning to TRBD1. J lost 1 base, V lost 2 bases, and 1 base had no gene match. CDR1 and CDR2 from the germline V gene are SGDLS and YYNGEE. This CDR3 has 14 amino acids. The CDR3 spells CASSVTGGNTEAFF. Here the CDR3 DNA reads TGTGCCAGCAGCGTTACAGGGGGGAACACTGAAGCTTTCTTT.